The 25 T cell receptor beta chains presented below share a single source sample, sequenced in a study of identifying expanded T cells in peripheral blood. Assay used: immunoSEQ multiplex PCR; TCRdb lists only in-frame clones, some missing. Of over 45,000 clones in the sample, approximately 82% were seen once. Sequenced material: blood. These receptor sequences come from a person aged 18 to 69 in good health.

V usage is TRBV6-4 and J usage is TRBJ2-3, with 10 bases matching TRBD2. The CDR3 has 15 amino acids. Germline lookup yields CDR1 MRHNA and CDR2 SNTAGT. Trimming took 6 bases from V and 0 from J; bases not matched to a gene: 3. The CDR3 reads CASSPTSGSTDTQYF. The CDR3 DNA is TGTGCCAGCAGCCCGACTAGCGGGAGCACAGATACGCAGTATTTT.

This chain joins TRBV5-1 and TRBJ2-5, with 7 bases matching TRBD2. This CDR3 comprises 15 residues. After removal of 4 bases from V and 5 bases from J, the junction contained 11 bases not matched to a gene. Germline V gene lookup returns CDR1 SGHRS and CDR2 YFSETQ. CDR3 in amino acids: CASSGGLLGGETQYF. As DNA, the CDR3 is TGCGCCAGCAGCGGCGGGCTCTTGGGAGGGGAGACCCAGTACTTC.

The chain joins TRBV10-3 to TRBJ1-2; tentative D call: TRBD1 (6 bases). CDR3 length: 16 residues. CDR1 ENHRY and CDR2 SYGVKD come from the germline V gene. V was pared by 3 bases and J by 6 bases, with 20 bases between. CDR3 coding DNA: TGTGCCATCAGTGATTTGTCGGGGATACAGGGACATGGCTACACCTTC. Translation: CAISDLSGIQGHGYTF.

The rearrangement joins TRBV11-3 to TRBJ2-1; D might be TRBD2 (5 bases). The CDR3 has 16 residues. CDR1 is SGHNT, CDR2 YENEEA, per germline. V was clipped by 5 bases and J by 4 bases, with 18 bases between them. In DNA form, the CDR3 reads TGTGCCAGCAGCCCTAGCCTACTTAATTCTTACAATGAGCAGTTCTTC. This sequence encodes CASSPSLLNSYNEQFF.

The rearrangement uses TRBV4-1 and TRBJ2-2; 9 bases are shared with TRBD1. CDR1 and CDR2 (germline): MGHRA, YSYEKL. CDR3 length: 17 residues. The V segment lost 3 bases and the J segment 7 bases; nucleotides outside the gene matches: 12. The CDR3 loop is CASSHTADRGFIGELFF. The CDR3 region has the DNA TGCGCCAGCAGCCATACAGCCGACAGGGGGTTCATCGGGGAGCTGTTTTTT.

This chain uses TRBV21-1 with TRBJ1-1; the table's D gene call, TRBD1, was not cross checked with the DNA. TRBV21-1 is described as a pseudogene. The CDR3 covers 16 residues. The DNA of the CDR3 is TGTGCCAGCAGCAAAGTAGGAGTCAGGGGGTGTGGTGAAGCTTTCTTT. It encodes CASSKVGVRGCGEAFF.

This clone has only one observation. The chain has TRBV7-2 and TRBJ1-1; no definite D call. Trimming removed 5 bases at V and 1 base at J, with 14 bases between. The CDR3 has 15 residues. Germline CDR1 reads SGHTA; CDR2 reads FQGNSA. CDR3 protein: CASSAVGGGNTEAFF. The CDR3 DNA follows: TGTGCCAGCAGCGCCGTAGGAGGAGGGAACACTGAAGCTTTCTTT.

The rearrangement uses TRBV6-4 and TRBJ2-5; 8 bases map to TRBD2. The CDR3 runs 15 residues. Looked up from germline, CDR1 is MRHNA and CDR2 is SNTAGT. Unmatched junction bases numbered 5, after V lost 5 bases and J lost 0 bases. The CDR3 coding sequence is TGTGCCAGCAGTCCCCGTAGCGGGGACCAAGAGACCCAGTACTTC. Translation gives CASSPRSGDQETQYF.

V and J are TRBV6-5 and TRBJ2-3, with D uncertain. The CDR3 is 14 residues long. Trimming took off 6 bases at V and 2 bases at J, with 12 bases between the two ends. CDR1 and CDR2 (germline): MNHEY, SVGAGI. In DNA form, the CDR3 reads TGTGCCAGCAGAAGCAGACACCCCACAGATACGCAGTATTTT. Translated: CASRSRHPTDTQYF.

V gene TRBV18 combines with J gene TRBJ1-6; 7 bases match TRBD1. There are 16 residues in the CDR3. The junction had 8 bases not matched to a gene; V was cut back by 2 bases and J by 7 bases. Germline V gene sequence: CDR1 KGHSH, CDR2 LQKENI. The CDR3 here is CASSPNRQGWNSPLHF. The CDR3 DNA follows: TGTGCCAGCTCACCAAACCGACAGGGTTGGAATTCACCCCTCCACTTT.

The rearrangement joins TRBV28 to TRBJ1-1; D might be TRBD1 (5 bases). Deletions cut 6 bases from V and 0 bases from J, with 11 bases between. This CDR3 is built from 14 residues. Germline loops: CDR1 MDHEN, CDR2 SYDVKM. The CDR3 loop is CASSPGPLNTEAFF. The DNA of the CDR3 is TGTGCCAGCAGCCCGGGGCCGCTGAACACTGAAGCTTTCTTT.

The chain employs TRBV7-2 and TRBJ2-5; a possible D gene is TRBD1 (6 bases). CDR3 length: 15 residues. V was cut by 5 bases and J by 1 base, with 14 bases left in between. Germline V gene lookup returns CDR1 SGHTA and CDR2 FQGNSA. CDR3 residues: CASSVRQAPQETQYF. The DNA of the CDR3 is TGTGCCAGCAGCGTCCGACAGGCGCCCCAAGAGACCCAGTACTTC.

This sequence joins TRBV2 and TRBJ2-7; D is unresolved. V was trimmed by 1 base and J by 4 bases, leaving 5 bases between them. Germline V gene data show CDR1 as SNHLY and CDR2 as FYNNEI. CDR3 length equals 12 residues. The CDR3 sequence: CASSEGGYEQYF. In DNA form, the CDR3 reads TGTGCCAGCAGTGAAGGGGGATACGAGCAGTACTTC. The whole variable domain, remainder taken from reference TRBV2 and TRBJ2-7, is EPEVTQTPSHQVTQMGQEVILRCVPISNHLYFYWYRQILGQKVEFLVSFYNNEISEKSEIFDDQFSVERPDGSNFTLKIRSTKLEDSAMYFCASSEGGYEQYFGPGTRLTVT.

This clone was seen only once. As DNA, the CDR3 is TGTGCCAGCAAAACAGGGGGCCCCGCGTATGGCTACACCTTC. Amino acid sequence: CASKTGGPAYGYTF. The J gene is TRBJ1-2, the V gene TRBV27; 9 nucleotides match TRBD1. Germline V gives CDR1 MNHEY, CDR2 SMNVEV (reference sequence). After removal of 7 bases from V and 5 bases from J, the junction contained 8 bases not matched to a gene. This CDR3 region has 14 residues.

The chain has TRBV5-1 and TRBJ1-4; 8 positions agree with TRBD1. This CDR3 contains 15 residues. With 4 bases clipped from V and 2 bases from J, the junction kept 4 bases outside the gene matches. Germline CDR1 is SGHRS and CDR2 is YFSETQ. The CDR3 nucleotides are TGCGCCAGCAGCCTAAGGACAGGGACTAATGAAAAACTGTTTTTT. Its protein product is CASSLRTGTNEKLFF.

This clone appeared a few times. The V and J genes are TRBV2 and TRBJ2-1; D unresolved. V was shortened by 6 bases and J by 6 bases, with 9 bases between the two germline ends. The germline gives CDR1 SNHLY, CDR2 FYNNEI. CDR3 length: 12 residues. CDR3 loop: CASSVTTNEQFF. Here the CDR3 DNA reads TGTGCCAGCAGCGTAACGACCAATGAGCAGTTCTTC.

The chain employs TRBV5-1 and TRBJ2-3; a weak D match, TRBD1 (5 bases). This CDR3 comprises 13 residues. The germline V gene has CDR1 SGHRS and CDR2 YFSETQ. V gave up 4 bases and J gave up 1 base, with 7 bases separating them. CDR3 residues: CASSQGGTDTQYF. The CDR3 DNA sequence: TGCGCCAGCAGCCAAGGGGGCACAGATACGCAGTATTTT.

The chain uses TRBV5-4 and TRBJ2-1; TRBD2 matches 14 bases. The ends lost 0 bases at V and 9 bases at J; junction bases unmatched: 2. The CDR3 is 15 residues long. Germline V gene sequence: CDR1 SGHNT, CDR2 YYREEE (reference sequence). The CDR3 DNA sequence: TGTGCCAGCAGCTTGGGACTAGCGGGGGGGTTTGAGCAGTTCTTC. This gives the protein CASSLGLAGGFEQFF.

The chain is built from TRBV12-5 and TRBJ2-7, with a possible D match to TRBD2 (5 bases). Germline V CDR1 and CDR2: LGHNT, FRNRAP. V was shortened by 7 bases and J by 3 bases, with 19 bases between the two germline ends. The CDR3 contains 15 residues. CDR3 protein: CASVHSDRESYEQYF. DNA of the CDR3: TGTGCTAGTGTTCATTCGGATAGGGAGAGCTACGAGCAGTACTTC.

The chain uses TRBV5-1 and TRBJ2-5; 7 bases line up with TRBD1. The CDR3 consists of 15 residues. The germline V gene has CDR1 SGHRS and CDR2 YFSETQ. Trimming removed 6 bases from V and 1 base from J; junction bases left unmatched: 9. The CDR3 nucleotides read TGCGCCAGCAAGCGAACAGGGGTCCTCCAAGAGACCCAGTACTTC. Translation: CASKRTGVLQETQYF.

The chain has TRBV16 and TRBJ1-1; tentative D call: TRBD1 (5 bases). In germline, CDR1 is KGHSY, CDR2 FQNENV. This CDR3 is 14 amino acids long. The V and J ends lost 0 bases and 7 bases respectively, with 12 bases between them. The CDR3 loop reads CASSQSVYGGEAFF. In DNA, the CDR3 is TGTGCCAGCAGCCAATCGGTCTACGGGGGTGAAGCTTTCTTT.

The V and J genes are TRBV4-1 and TRBJ1-1, with D unclear. V lost 4 bases and J lost 1, with 10 bases in between. This CDR3 comprises 14 residues. Germline CDR1 and CDR2: MGHRA and YSYEKL. Written as DNA, the CDR3 is TGCGCCAGCAGCCTTCCCCGGGGGAACACTGAAGCTTTCTTT. This encodes CASSLPRGNTEAFF.

This clone appeared once. This chain uses TRBV5-5 with TRBJ2-5, with TRBD1 identical over 7 bases. The junction had 11 bases not matched to a gene; V was cut back by 4 bases and J by 5 bases. Germline V gene data show CDR1 as SGHKS and CDR2 as YYEKEE (reference sequence). The CDR3 has 15 residues. The CDR3: CASSIPSGGYETQYF. In DNA form, the CDR3 reads TGTGCCAGCAGCATTCCTTCAGGGGGATATGAGACCCAGTACTTC.

Turning to this clone: The identical CDR3 is also encoded by other nucleotide sequences in the sample. This rearrangement joins TRBV7-8 to TRBJ1-1; D gene uncertain. Germline-derived CDR1 and CDR2 are SGHVS and FQNEAQ. V was shortened by 1 base and J by 2 bases, with 5 bases between the two germline ends. The CDR3 spans 13 residues. CDR3 amino acids: CASSLGINTEAFF. The CDR3 bases are TGTGCCAGCAGCTTAGGTATTAACACTGAAGCTTTCTTT.

The chain carries TRBV6-1 and TRBJ2-7, with D maybe TRBD1 (6 bases). CDR3 length: 12 residues. V was pared by 10 bases and J by 3 bases, with 13 bases between. Germline V gene data show CDR1 as MNHNS and CDR2 as SASEGT. The CDR3 spells CAIDGQSYEQYV. The CDR3, as DNA: TGTGCCATCGATGGACAGAGCTACGAGCAGTACGTC.